These 7 T cell receptor beta chains originate from one sample sequenced in a study of blood T cell repertoires in COVID-19. Profiling relied on immunoSEQ multiplex PCR, and the TCRdb table lists in-frame clones only, not all of them. The sample yields roughly 140,000 clones, roughly 76% seen once. Sequencing input: peripheral blood. The receptors were sampled from a human donor with acute or convalescent COVID-19. The donor label of this sample is uncertain.

This chain joins TRBV5-6 and TRBJ1-3; a weak D match, TRBD1 (5 bases). V was pared by 3 bases and J by 0 bases, with 13 bases between. The CDR3 covers 16 residues. CDR1 SGHDT and CDR2 YYEEEE come from the germline V gene. CDR3 sequence: CASSSTVPTSGNTIYF. The CDR3 DNA sequence: TGTGCCAGCAGCTCGACAGTGCCGACCTCTGGAAACACCATATATTTT.

CDR3 in amino acids: CASSNDIITDTQYF. CDR3 sequence (DNA): TGTGCCAGCAGCAACGACATCATCACAGATACGCAGTATTTT. V usage is TRBV6-5 and J usage is TRBJ2-3, with D unresolved. V gave up 6 bases and J gave up 2 bases, with 12 bases separating them. The CDR3 contains 14 residues. Germline values: CDR1 MNHEY, CDR2 SVGAGI.

This chain links TRBV2 with TRBJ1-3; the match to TRBD1 covers 7 bases. Germline V gene data show CDR1 as SNHLY and CDR2 as FYNNEI. CDR3 length: 16 amino acids. V lost 2 bases to trimming and J lost 0 bases; unmatched junction nucleotides: 4. DNA of the CDR3: TGTGCCAGCAGTGAATGGGGACAGAGCTCTGGAAACACCATATATTTT. Amino acids: CASSEWGQSSGNTIYF.

V and J are TRBV5-1 and TRBJ1-1; possibly TRBD1 for D (6 bases). Germline lookup yields CDR1 SGHRS and CDR2 YFSETQ. This CDR3 comprises 16 residues. Trimming took 4 bases from V and 2 from J, leaving 18 bases between them. The CDR3 loop is CASSLLPTGRNTEAFF. In nucleotides, the CDR3 is TGCGCCAGCAGCCTATTACCGACAGGCCGTAACACTGAAGCTTTCTTT.

This rearrangement joins TRBV27 to TRBJ1-6, with D possibly TRBD1 on 5 matching bases. CDR1 and CDR2 from the germline V gene are MNHEY and SMNVEV (reference sequence). CDR3 length equals 13 residues. V lost 10 bases and J lost 7, with 14 bases in between. The CDR3 sequence is CATRVPGNSPLHF. In DNA, the CDR3 is TGTGCCACAAGGGTCCCAGGGAATTCACCCCTCCACTTT.

V and J are TRBV10-1 and TRBJ2-7; possibly TRBD1 for D (6 bases). Deletions cut 2 bases from V and 6 bases from J, with 14 bases between. CDR1 WNHNN and CDR2 SYGVQD come from the germline V gene (reference sequence). The CDR3 spans 14 residues. CDR3 DNA: TGCGCCAGCAGTGAGGGACGGACAGACGGCGAGCAGTACTTC. As protein: CASSEGRTDGEQYF.

In this sample, this clone turned up once. The chain has TRBV15 and TRBJ1-5; D remains ambiguous. With 5 bases removed from V and 4 bases from J, the gap between germline ends came to 9 bases. Germline-derived CDR1 and CDR2 are LNHNV and YYDKDF (reference sequence). The CDR3 length is 13 residues. The CDR3 DNA sequence: TGTGCCACCAGCGGGGAGGCTAATCAGCCCCAGCATTTT. This encodes CATSGEANQPQHF.